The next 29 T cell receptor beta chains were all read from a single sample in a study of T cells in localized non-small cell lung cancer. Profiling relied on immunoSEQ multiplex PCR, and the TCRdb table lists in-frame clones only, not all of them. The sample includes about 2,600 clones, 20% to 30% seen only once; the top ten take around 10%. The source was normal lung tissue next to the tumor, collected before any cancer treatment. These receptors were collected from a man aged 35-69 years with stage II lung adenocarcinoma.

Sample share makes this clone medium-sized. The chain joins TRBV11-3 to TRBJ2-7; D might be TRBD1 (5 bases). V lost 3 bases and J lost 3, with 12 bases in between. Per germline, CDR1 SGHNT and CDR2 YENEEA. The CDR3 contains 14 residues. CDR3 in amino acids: CASSLDTGDYEQYF. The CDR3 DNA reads TGTGCCAGCAGCTTGGATACAGGAGACTACGAGCAGTACTTC.

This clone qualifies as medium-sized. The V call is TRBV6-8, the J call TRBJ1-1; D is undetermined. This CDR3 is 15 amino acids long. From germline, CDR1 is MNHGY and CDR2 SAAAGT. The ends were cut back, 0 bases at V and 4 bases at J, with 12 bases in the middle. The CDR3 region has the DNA TGTGCCAGCAGTTACTCGCGGTTCGGTGGCACTGAAGCTTTCTTT. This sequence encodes CASSYSRFGGTEAFF.

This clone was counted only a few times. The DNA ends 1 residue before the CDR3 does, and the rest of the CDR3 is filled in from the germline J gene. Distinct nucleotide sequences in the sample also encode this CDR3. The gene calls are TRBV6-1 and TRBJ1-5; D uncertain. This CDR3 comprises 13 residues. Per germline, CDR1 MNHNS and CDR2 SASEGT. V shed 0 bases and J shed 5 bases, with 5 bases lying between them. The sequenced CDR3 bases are TGTGCCAGCAGTGAAGCGATCTATCAGCCCCAGCAT. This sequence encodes CASSEAIYQPQH. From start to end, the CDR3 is CASSEAIYQPQHF.

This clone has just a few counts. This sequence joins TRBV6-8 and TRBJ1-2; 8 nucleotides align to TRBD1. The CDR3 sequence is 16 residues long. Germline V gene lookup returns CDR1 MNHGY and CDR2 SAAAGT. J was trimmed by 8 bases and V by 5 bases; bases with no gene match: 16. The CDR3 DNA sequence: TGTGCCAGCAGTGAGGCCATGTGGGACAGGCCCGAAGGCTACACCTTC. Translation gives CASSEAMWDRPEGYTF.

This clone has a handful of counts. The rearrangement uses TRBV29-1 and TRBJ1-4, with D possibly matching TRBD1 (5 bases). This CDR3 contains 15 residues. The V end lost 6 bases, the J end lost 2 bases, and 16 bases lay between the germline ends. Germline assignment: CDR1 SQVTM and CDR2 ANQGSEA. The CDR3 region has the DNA TGCAGCGTCGCTAGGACGGGGGGTACTAATGAAAAACTGTTTTTT. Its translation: CSVARTGGTNEKLFF. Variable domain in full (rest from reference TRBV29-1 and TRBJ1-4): SAVISQKPSRDICQRGTSLTIQCQVDSQVTMMFWYRQQPGQSLTLIATANQGSEATYESGFVIDKFPISRPNLTFSTLTVSNMSPEDSSIYLCSVARTGGTNEKLFFGSGTQLSVL.

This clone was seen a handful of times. In nucleotides, the CDR3 is TGTGCCAGCAGCCCGGGGACGGAGGCGGAGACCCAGTACTTC. Encoded protein: CASSPGTEAETQYF. The rearrangement links TRBV11-3 to TRBJ2-5; D is tentatively TRBD1 or TRBD2 (5 bases each). The CDR3 has 14 residues. The germline V gene has CDR1 SGHNT and CDR2 YENEEA. Deletions cut 5 bases from V and 5 bases from J, with 15 bases between. The variable domain in full, with the rest retrieved from reference TRBV11-3 and TRBJ2-5, is EAGVVQSPRYKIIEKKQPVAFWCNPISGHNTLYWYLQNLGQGPELLIRYENEEAVDDSQLPKDRFSAERLKGVDSTLKIQPAELGDSAVYLCASSPGTEAETQYFGPGTRLLVL.

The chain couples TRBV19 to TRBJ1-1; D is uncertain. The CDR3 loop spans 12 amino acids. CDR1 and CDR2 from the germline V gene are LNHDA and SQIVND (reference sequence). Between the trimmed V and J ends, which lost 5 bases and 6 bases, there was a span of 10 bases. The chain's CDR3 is CASSARTAEAFF. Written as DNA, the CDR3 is TGTGCCAGTAGTGCCCGAACCGCTGAAGCTTTCTTT.

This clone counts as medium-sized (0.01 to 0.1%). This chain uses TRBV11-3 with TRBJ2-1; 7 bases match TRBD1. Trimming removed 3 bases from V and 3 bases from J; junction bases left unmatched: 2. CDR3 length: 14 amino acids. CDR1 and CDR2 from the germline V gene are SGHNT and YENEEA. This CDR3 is CASSLGQFYNEQFF. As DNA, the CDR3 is TGTGCCAGCAGCTTGGGACAGTTCTACAATGAGCAGTTCTTC.

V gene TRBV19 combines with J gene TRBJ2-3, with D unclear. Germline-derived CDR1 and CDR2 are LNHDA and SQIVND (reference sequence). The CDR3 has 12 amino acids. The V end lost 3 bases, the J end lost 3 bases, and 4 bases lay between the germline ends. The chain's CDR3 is CASSIGTDTQYF. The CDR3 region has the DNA TGTGCCAGTAGTATTGGGACAGATACGCAGTATTTT.

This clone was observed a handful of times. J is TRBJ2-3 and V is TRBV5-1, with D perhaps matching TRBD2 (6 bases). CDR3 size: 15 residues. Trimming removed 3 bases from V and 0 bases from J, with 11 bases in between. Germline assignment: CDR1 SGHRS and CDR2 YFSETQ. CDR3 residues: CASSWSGTSTDTQYF. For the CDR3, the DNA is TGCGCCAGCAGCTGGTCAGGGACTAGCACAGATACGCAGTATTTT.

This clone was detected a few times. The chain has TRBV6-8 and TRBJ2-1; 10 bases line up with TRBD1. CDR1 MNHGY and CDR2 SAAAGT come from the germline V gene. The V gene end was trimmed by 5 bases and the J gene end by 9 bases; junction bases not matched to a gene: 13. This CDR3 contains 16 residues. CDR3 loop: CASSASDRGFQGEQFF. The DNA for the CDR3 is TGTGCCAGCAGTGCTTCGGACAGGGGGTTTCAGGGTGAGCAGTTCTTC.

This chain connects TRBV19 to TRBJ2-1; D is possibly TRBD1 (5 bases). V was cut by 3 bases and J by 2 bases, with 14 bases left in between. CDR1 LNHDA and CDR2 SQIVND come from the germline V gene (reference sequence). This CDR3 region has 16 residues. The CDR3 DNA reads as TGTGCCAGTAGTATGAGACCAGGGAAACCCTACAATGAGCAGTTCTTC. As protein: CASSMRPGKPYNEQFF.

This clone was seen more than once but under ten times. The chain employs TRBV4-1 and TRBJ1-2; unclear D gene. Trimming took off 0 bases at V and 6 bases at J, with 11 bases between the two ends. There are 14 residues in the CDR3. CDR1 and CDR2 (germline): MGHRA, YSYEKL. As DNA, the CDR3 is TGCGCCAGCAGCCAAGAAACAGCGAGGGATGGCTACACCTTC. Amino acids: CASSQETARDGYTF.

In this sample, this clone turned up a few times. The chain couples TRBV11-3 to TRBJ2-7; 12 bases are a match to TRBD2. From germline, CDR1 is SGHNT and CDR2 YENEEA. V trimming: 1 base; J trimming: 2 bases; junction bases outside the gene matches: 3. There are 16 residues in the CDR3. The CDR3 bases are TGTGCCAGCAGCTTAGGACTAGCGGGGGCCGCCTACGAGCAGTACGTC. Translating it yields CASSLGLAGAAYEQYV.

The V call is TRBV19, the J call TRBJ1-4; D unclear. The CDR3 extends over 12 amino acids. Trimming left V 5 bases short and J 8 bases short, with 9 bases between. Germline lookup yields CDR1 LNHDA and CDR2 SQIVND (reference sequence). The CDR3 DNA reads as TGTGCCAGTAGTCCTTTACAGGAAAAACTGTTTTTT. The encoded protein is CASSPLQEKLFF.

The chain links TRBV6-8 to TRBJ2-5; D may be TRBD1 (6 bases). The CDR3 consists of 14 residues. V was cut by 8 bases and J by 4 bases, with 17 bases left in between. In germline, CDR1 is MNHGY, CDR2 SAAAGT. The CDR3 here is CASWETGFRETQYF. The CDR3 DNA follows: TGTGCCAGCTGGGAAACAGGGTTTCGAGAGACCCAGTACTTC.

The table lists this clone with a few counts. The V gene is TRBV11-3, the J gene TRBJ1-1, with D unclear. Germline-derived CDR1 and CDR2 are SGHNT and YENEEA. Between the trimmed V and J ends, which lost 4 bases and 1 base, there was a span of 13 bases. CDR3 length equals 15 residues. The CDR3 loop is CASSSIVGGNTEAFF. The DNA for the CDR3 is TGTGCCAGCAGCTCAATTGTAGGCGGGAACACTGAAGCTTTCTTT.

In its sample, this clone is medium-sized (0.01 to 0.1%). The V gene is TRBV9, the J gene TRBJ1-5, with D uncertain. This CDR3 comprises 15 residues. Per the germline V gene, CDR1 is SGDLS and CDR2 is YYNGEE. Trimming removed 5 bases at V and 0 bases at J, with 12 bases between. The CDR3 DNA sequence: TGTGCCAGCAGGGAACAAACAGATAGCAATCAGCCCCAGCATTTT. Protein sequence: CASREQTDSNQPQHF.

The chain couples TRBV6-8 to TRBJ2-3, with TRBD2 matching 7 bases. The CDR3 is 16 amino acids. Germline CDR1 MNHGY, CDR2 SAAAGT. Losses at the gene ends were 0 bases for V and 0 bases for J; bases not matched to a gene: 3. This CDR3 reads CASSYSGGRSTDTQYF. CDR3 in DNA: TGTGCCAGCAGTTACTCGGGGGGGAGGAGCACAGATACGCAGTATTTT.

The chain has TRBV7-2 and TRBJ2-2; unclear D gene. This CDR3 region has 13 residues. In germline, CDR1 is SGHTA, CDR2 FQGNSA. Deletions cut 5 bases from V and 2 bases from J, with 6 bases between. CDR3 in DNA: TGTGCCAGCAGCCGGAGTAACACCGGGGAGCTGTTTTTT. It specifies CASSRSNTGELFF.

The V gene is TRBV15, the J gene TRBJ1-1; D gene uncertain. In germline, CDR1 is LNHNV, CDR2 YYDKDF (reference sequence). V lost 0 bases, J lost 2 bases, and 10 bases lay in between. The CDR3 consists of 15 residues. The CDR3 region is CATSRDRFGNTEAFF. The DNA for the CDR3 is TGTGCCACCAGCAGAGATCGGTTCGGCAACACTGAAGCTTTCTTT.

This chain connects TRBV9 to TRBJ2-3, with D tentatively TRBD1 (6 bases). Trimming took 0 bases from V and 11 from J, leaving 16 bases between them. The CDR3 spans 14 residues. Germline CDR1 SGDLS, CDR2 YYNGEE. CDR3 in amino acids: CASSVGIETGQQYF. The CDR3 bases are TGTGCCAGCAGCGTAGGGATTGAGACAGGACAGCAGTATTTT.

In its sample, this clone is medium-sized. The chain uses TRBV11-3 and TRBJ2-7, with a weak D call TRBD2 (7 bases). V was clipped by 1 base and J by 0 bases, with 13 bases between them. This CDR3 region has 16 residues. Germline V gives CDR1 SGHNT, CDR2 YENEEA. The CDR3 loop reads CASSLGPRGASYEQYV. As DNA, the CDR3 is TGTGCCAGCAGCTTAGGCCCACGGGGGGCCTCCTACGAGCAGTACGTC.

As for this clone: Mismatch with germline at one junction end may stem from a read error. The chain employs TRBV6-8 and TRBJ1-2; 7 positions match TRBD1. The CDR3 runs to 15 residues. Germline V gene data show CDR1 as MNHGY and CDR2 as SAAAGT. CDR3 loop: CAISAQGSPNYGYTF. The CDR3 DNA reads TGTGCCATCAGTGCACAGGGGTCCCCTAACTATGGCTACACCTTC.

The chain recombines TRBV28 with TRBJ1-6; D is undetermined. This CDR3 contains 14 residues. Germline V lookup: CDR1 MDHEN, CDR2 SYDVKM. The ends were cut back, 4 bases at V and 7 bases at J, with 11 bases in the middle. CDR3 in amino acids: CASSWTAENSPLHF. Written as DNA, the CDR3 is TGTGCCAGCAGTTGGACTGCTGAGAATTCACCCCTCCACTTT.

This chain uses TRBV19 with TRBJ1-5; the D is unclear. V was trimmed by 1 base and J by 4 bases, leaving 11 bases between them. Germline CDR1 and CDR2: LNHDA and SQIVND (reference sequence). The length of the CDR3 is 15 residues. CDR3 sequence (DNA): TGTGCCAGTAGTATAGCCAGCCAAGGGAATCAGCCCCAGCATTTT. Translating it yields CASSIASQGNQPQHF. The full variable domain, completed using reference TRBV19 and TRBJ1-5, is DGGITQSPKYLFRKEGQNVTLSCEQNLNHDAMYWYRQDPGQGLRLIYYSQIVNDFQKGDIAEGYSVSREKKESFPLTVTSAQKNPTAFYLCASSIASQGNQPQHFGDGTRLSIL.

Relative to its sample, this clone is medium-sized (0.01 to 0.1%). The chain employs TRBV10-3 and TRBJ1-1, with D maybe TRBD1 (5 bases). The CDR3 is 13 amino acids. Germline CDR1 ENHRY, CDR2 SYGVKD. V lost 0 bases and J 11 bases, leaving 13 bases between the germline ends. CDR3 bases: TGTGCCATCAGTGAGTCAGGGGCTAACGGGGCTTTCTTT. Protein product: CAISESGANGAFF.

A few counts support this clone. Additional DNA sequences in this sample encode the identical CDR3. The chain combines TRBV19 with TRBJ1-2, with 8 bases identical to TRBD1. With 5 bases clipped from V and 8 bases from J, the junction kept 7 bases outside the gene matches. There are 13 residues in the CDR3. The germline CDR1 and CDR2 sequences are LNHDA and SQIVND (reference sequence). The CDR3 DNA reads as TGTGCCAGTAGTGACAGGGGCGGAAGAGGCTACACCTTC. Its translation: CASSDRGGRGYTF.

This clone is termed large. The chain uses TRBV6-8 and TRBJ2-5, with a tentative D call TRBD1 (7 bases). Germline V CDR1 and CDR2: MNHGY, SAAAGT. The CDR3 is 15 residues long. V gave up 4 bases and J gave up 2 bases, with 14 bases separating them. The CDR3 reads CASSLWAGQQETQYF. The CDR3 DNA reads TGTGCCAGCAGTTTATGGGCGGGACAGCAAGAGACCCAGTACTTC.